These T cell receptor beta chains were read from a single sample in a study of T cells in Graves' hyperthyroidism and ophthalmopathy. In TCRdb, the multiplex PCR reads were re-called with MiXCR into one record per CDR3 protein. The sample holds tens of thousands of distinct CDR3 sequences, about 50% seen once. The specimen was blood. These receptor sequences come from a woman in her fifties or sixties with Graves' hyperthyroidism that later progressed to Graves' ophthalmopathy. The CDR3 runs from the conserved cysteine through the conserved F or W. A D gene is named only where the DNA matches it firmly. For some rows the clone size is stated as once, few or many, or as a class when expanded; others skip it.

v_call	j_call	cdr3_length	d_call	clone_size	cdr3_nt	cdr3_aa
TRBV20-1	TRBJ1-2	14	NA	NA	TGCAGTGCTTGGGGCTCAAGGGAGCACTATGGCTACACCTTC	CSAWGSREHYGYTF
TRBV10-3	TRBJ2-7	15	NA	NA	TGTGCCATCAGCGGACAGACTTTAAACACCGGGGAGCTGTACTTC	CAISGQTLNTGELYF
TRBV5-1	TRBJ2-5	12	NA	many	TGCGCCAGCAGCTTCGTCGGGGAGACCCAGTACTTC	CASSFVGETQYF
TRBV7-9	TRBJ1-2	16	TRBD1	many	TGTGCCAGCAGCACGCTAACAGGGGTTAACCCCTATGGCTACACCTTC	CASSTLTGVNPYGYTF
TRBV11-3	TRBJ2-1	13	NA	NA	TGTGCCAGCAGCTTACATCGGTCGAATGAGCAGTTCTTC	CASSLHRSNEQFF
TRBV14	TRBJ2-7	12	NA	many	TGTGCCAGCAGCCAACTCAGCTACGAGCAGTACTTC	CASSQLSYEQYF
TRBV7-3	TRBJ1-2	15	TRBD1	NA	TGTGCCAGCAGCTTCTCCGGGACAGTTAACTATGGCTACACCTTC	CASSFSGTVNYGYTF
TRBV12-5	TRBJ1-5	16	NA	many	TGTGCTAGTGGTCTCCATGGGACCGGGAGCAATCAGCCCCAGCATTTT	CASGLHGTGSNQPQHF
TRBV20-1	TRBJ2-7	20	TRBD2	many	TGCAGTGCTAGACCCTACAACGCCGGGACTAGCGGGAGGGGTTCCTACGAGCAGTACTTC	CSARPYNAGTSGRGSYEQYF
TRBV6-4	TRBJ2-3	14	TRBD2	many	TGTGCCAATAGACTAGCGACGAGCACAGATACGCAGTATTTT	CANRLATSTDTQYF
TRBV19	TRBJ1-4	16	NA	many	TGTGCCAGTAGTATAGTGTATGGGGTCCCCAATGAAAAACTGTTTTTT	CASSIVYGVPNEKLFF
TRBV25-1	TRBJ2-7	14	NA	medium-sized	TGTGCCAGCAGTGAATTCTGGGATGGCCACGAGCAGTACTTC	CASSEFWDGHEQYF
TRBV7-9	TRBJ1-1	13	NA	many	TGTGCCAGCAGCTTACAGGGGAGGACTGAAGCTTTCTTT	CASSLQGRTEAFF
TRBV20-1	TRBJ2-5	12	TRBD2	NA	TGCAGTTGGACTAGCGGGAGTAAACTCCAGTACTTC	CSWTSGSKLQYF
TRBV7-9	TRBJ2-2	18	NA	many	TGTGCCAGCAGCTTAGCCTTTGGACTTTCATCAGTCGCCGGGGAGCTGTTTTTT	CASSLAFGLSSVAGELFF
TRBV19	TRBJ2-7	12	NA	NA	TGTGCCAGTAGTCCGGGGGGCCACGAGCAGTACTTC	CASSPGGHEQYF
TRBV4-3	TRBJ2-2	16	TRBD1	NA	TGCGCCAGCAGCCAACCTGGACAGGGAGACACCGGGGAGCTGTTTTTT	CASSQPGQGDTGELFF
TRBV7-2	TRBJ2-7	15	NA	many	TGTGCCAGCAGCTTAGCTGCCGCGGGTTCCTACGAGCAGTACTTC	CASSLAAAGSYEQYF
TRBV4-1	TRBJ1-2	15	NA	once	TGCGCCAGCAGCCAAGATGTCCAGGTGGCCTATAGCTACACCTTC	CASSQDVQVAYSYTF
TRBV19	TRBJ1-2	15	NA	NA	TGTGCCAGTAGTAGTTCGGGACATACTAACTATGGCTACACCTTC	CASSSSGHTNYGYTF
TRBV9	TRBJ2-3	17	TRBD1	NA	TGTGCCAGCAGCCAGACCATCGGACAGGGTTGCGCAGATACGCAGTATTTT	CASSQTIGQGCADTQYF
TRBV7-9	TRBJ1-2	14	TRBD1	NA	TGCGCCAGCAGCCCCGGGACAGGGAGCTATGGCTACACCTTC	CASSPGTGSYGYTF
TRBV7-3	TRBJ1-1	14	NA	NA	TGTGCCAGCAGCTTAAACGCAGGGAACACTGAAGCTTTCTTT	CASSLNAGNTEAFF
TRBV13	TRBJ1-2	18	NA	NA	TGTGCCAGCAGCTTAAGGGGGGGGCGGACCTACAGTTCCTATGGCTACACCTTC	CASSLRGGRTYSSYGYTF
TRBV11-2	TRBJ1-5	14	TRBD1	many	TGTGCCAGCAGCCCCTCCAGGGGGGATCAGCCCCAGCATTTT	CASSPSRGDQPQHF
TRBV19	TRBJ2-7	16	NA	many	TGTGCCAGTAGTATAGCTCGGGGGCGCGATTCCGACGAGCAGTACTTC	CASSIARGRDSDEQYF
TRBV20-1	TRBJ2-7	13	TRBD2	NA	TGCAGTGCTTTCAGCGGGAGAGGCCACGAGCAGTACTTC	CSAFSGRGHEQYF
TRBV6-1	TRBJ2-7	14	TRBD2	many	TGTGCCAGCAGTGAAGGGGGCATAGCGGGTGAGCAGTACTTC	CASSEGGIAGEQYF
TRBV7-9	TRBJ2-7	15	TRBD1	NA	TGTGCCAGCAGCCCCGGGACAGGGAACTCCTACGAGCAGTACTTC	CASSPGTGNSYEQYF
TRBV20-1	TRBJ2-7	14	NA	NA	TGCAGTGCTAGGTTGTCGGGGGGCGCCGACGAGCAGTACTTC	CSARLSGGADEQYF
TRBV19	TRBJ1-1	13	NA	NA	TGTGCCAGTAGTATGGTGGGTGACACTGAAGCTTTCTTT	CASSMVGDTEAFF
TRBV10-3	TRBJ2-7	18	NA	NA	TGTGCCATCCGCCAAAGAGAAGACAGCCCAGGGTTCGGCTACGAGCAGTACTTC	CAIRQREDSPGFGYEQYF
TRBV7-2	TRBJ1-4	15	NA	NA	TGTGCCAGCAGCTTAGAGCACAGGGTAGGGGAAAAACTGTTTTTT	CASSLEHRVGEKLFF
TRBV27	TRBJ2-7	15	NA	many	TGTGCCAGCAGTTTATCGGGAACCCACTCCTACGAGCAGTACTTC	CASSLSGTHSYEQYF
TRBV5-1	TRBJ1-6	13	NA	many	TGCGCCAGCAGCTCGTCCGCATCTTCACCCCTCCACTTT	CASSSSASSPLHF